This record concerns one TCR beta chain sequence. Antigen: not known. These data are taken from a study of cytomegalovirus exposure and HLA in healthy donors. 13 Jbeta primers and 60 Vbeta primers were used for the PCR. Here immunoSEQ multiplex PCR was the method, and the copy in TCRdb shows in-frame clones only, minus some. The sample has 95,000 to 150,000 clones; approximately 78% are singletons. The study's findings and limits: Most subjects' HLA-A and HLA-B alleles were reportedly predicted from TCR beta sequences. It was reported in a later analysis that an Asian-associated ancestry cluster showed fewer N-insertions than the 666-donor mean. There were some V segments, including TRBV6-2 and TRBV6-3, excluded as indistinguishable.

Trimming at V came to 6 bases and at J to 6 bases, leaving 8 bases not matched to a gene. The CDR3 spans 15 residues. Germline CDR1 and CDR2: MNHNS and SASEGT. V usage is TRBV6-1 and J usage is TRBJ2-2; 9 nucleotides line up with TRBD1. This clonotype was obtained from a woman between 25 and 40 years old in good health and CMV-seropositive. The specimen was PBMCs. Written as DNA, the CDR3 is TGTGCCAGCAGAACCGGGACAGGGAAGCCCGGGGAGCTGTTTTTT. Translated, it gives CASRTGTGKPGELFF.